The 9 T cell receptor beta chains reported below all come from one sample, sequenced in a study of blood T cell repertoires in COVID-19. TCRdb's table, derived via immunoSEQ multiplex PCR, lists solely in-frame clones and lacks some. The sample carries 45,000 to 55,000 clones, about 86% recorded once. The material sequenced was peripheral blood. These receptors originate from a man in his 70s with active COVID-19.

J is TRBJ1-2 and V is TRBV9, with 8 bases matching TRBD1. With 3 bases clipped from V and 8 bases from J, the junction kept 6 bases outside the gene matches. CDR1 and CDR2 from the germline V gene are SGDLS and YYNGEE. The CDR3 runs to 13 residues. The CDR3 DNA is TGTGCCAGCAGCGCTCCGACAGGGGTCGGCTACACCTTC. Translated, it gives CASSAPTGVGYTF.

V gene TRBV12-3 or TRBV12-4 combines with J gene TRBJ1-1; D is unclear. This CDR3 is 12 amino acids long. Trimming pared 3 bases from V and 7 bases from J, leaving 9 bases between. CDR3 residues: CASSFGRIEAFF. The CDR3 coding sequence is TGTGCCAGCAGTTTCGGGAGGATTGAAGCTTTCTTT.

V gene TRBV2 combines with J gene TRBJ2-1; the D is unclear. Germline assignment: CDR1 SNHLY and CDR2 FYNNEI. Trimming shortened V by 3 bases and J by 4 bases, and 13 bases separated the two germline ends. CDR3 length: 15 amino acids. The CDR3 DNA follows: TGTGCCAGCAGTGACCCCGAGAGCCCTTACAATGAGCAGTTCTTC. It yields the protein CASSDPESPYNEQFF.

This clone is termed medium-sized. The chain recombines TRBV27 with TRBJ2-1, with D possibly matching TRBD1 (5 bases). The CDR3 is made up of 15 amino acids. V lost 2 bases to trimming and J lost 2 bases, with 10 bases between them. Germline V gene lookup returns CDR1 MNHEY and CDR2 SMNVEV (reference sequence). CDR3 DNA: TGTGCCAGCAGTTTAGCGACAGAACCCTACAATGAGCAGTTCTTC. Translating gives CASSLATEPYNEQFF.

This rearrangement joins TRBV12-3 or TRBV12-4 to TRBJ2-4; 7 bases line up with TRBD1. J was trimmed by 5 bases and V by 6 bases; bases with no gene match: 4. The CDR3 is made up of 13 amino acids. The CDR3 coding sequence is TGTGCCAGCAGATACAGGGGCGAAAACATTCAGTACTTC. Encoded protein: CASRYRGENIQYF.

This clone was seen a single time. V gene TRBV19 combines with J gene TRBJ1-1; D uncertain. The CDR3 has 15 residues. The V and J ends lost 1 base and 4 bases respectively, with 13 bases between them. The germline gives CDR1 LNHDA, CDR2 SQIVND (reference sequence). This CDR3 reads CASSIVYASGTEAFF. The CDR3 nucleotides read TGTGCCAGTAGTATAGTGTACGCCTCGGGCACTGAAGCTTTCTTT.

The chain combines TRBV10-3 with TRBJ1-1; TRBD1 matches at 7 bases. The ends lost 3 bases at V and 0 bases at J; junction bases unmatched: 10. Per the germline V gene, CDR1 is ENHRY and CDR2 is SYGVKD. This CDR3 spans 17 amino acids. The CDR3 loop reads CAISDDRGQILNTEAFF. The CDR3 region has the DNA TGTGCCATCAGTGATGACCGGGGACAGATATTGAACACTGAAGCTTTCTTT.

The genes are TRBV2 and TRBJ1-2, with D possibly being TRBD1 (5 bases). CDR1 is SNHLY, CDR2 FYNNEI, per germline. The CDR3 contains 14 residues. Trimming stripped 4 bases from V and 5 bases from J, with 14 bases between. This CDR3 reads CASSVGGGEYGYTF. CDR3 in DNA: TGTGCCAGCAGTGTGGGGGGAGGCGAATATGGCTACACCTTC.

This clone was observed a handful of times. The CDR3 protein is CASSLQGAPYEQYF. Here the CDR3 DNA reads TGTGCCAGCAGTTTACAGGGGGCCCCCTACGAGCAGTACTTC. The chain uses TRBV27 and TRBJ2-7; TRBD1 matches at 8 bases. Germline V lookup: CDR1 MNHEY, CDR2 SMNVEV (reference sequence). CDR3 size: 14 residues. With 2 bases clipped from V and 2 bases from J, the junction kept 2 bases outside the gene matches.